The 29 T cell receptor beta chains given below trace back to one sample, sequenced in a study of shared clonotypes between healthy human individuals. Clones were sequenced by immunoSEQ multiplex PCR, and TCRdb holds only the in-frame ones, with some missing. The sample shows about 2.1 million clones, around 93% of them seen only once. CD45RO-negative, CCR7-selected cells formed the naive CD8 fraction, which excluded terminally differentiated effector memory CD45RA+ cells. The sample comprised naive CD8+ T cells from PBMCs. These receptors were collected from a man between 18 and 35 years old in good health. Some clones in this sample may be carry-over from other donors' samples.

The rearrangement uses TRBV27 and TRBJ2-7; D perhaps matches TRBD2 (5 bases). Trimming shortened V by 5 bases and J by 2 bases, and 16 bases separated the two germline ends. CDR1 MNHEY and CDR2 SMNVEV come from the germline V gene (reference sequence). The CDR3 extends over 15 amino acids. CDR3 DNA: TGTGCCAGCAGTCTATGGGGAGCGAAACCCTACGAGCAGTACTTC. The encoded protein is CASSLWGAKPYEQYF.

The rearrangement uses TRBV27 and TRBJ2-7; D might be TRBD2 (6 bases). The CDR3 length is 14 residues. Between the trimmed V and J ends, which lost 3 bases and 2 bases, there was a span of 11 bases. Germline V gene lookup returns CDR1 MNHEY and CDR2 SMNVEV (reference sequence). CDR3 bases: TGTGCCAGCAGTTTGGCGGGACTTCCCTACGAGCAGTACTTC. Translation gives CASSLAGLPYEQYF.

In this sample, this clone turned up once. V usage is TRBV6-6 and J usage is TRBJ1-1; 8 bases fit TRBD1. The germline V gene encodes CDR1 MNHNY and CDR2 SVGAGI (reference sequence). The J segment lost 5 bases and the V segment lost 6 bases, leaving 8 bases of the junction unmatched. The CDR3 runs 14 residues. CDR3 sequence: CASSPGGALTEAFF. The DNA of the CDR3 is TGTGCCAGCAGCCCAGGGGGCGCGTTGACTGAAGCTTTCTTT.

The rearrangement joins TRBV11-2 to TRBJ2-2; perhaps TRBD2 as D (7 bases). The V gene's germline CDR1 is SGHAT and CDR2 FQNNGV. Trimming took 2 bases from V and 6 from J, leaving 25 bases between them. The CDR3 has 19 amino acids. The CDR3 DNA follows: TGTGCCAGCAGCTTAAGAAACCCCGGGACCAGAGGGGGGGCCGGGGAGCTGTTTTTT. Its translation is CASSLRNPGTRGGAGELFF.

The sample holds one count of this clone. This chain connects TRBV7-3 to TRBJ1-1; tentative D call: TRBD1 (6 bases). Per the germline V gene, CDR1 is SGHTA and CDR2 is FQGTGA. The CDR3 totals 14 residues. The V end was cut by 5 bases, the J end by 0 bases, with 10 bases between. DNA of the CDR3: TGTGCCAGCAGCCTGACAGGACTGAACACTGAAGCTTTCTTT. Amino acids: CASSLTGLNTEAFF. Looking up the rest from reference TRBV7-3 and TRBJ1-1 gives the full variable domain: GAGVSQTPSNKVTEKGKYVELRCDPISGHTALYWYRQSLGQGPEFLIYFQGTGAADDSGLPNDRFFAVRPEGSVSTLKIQRTERGDSAVYLCASSLTGLNTEAFFGQGTRLTVV.

This sequence joins TRBV5-4 and TRBJ2-3, with D possibly TRBD1 on 5 matching bases. Trimming removed 4 bases at V and 7 bases at J, with 10 bases between. This CDR3 region has 12 residues. The V gene's germline CDR1 is SGHNT and CDR2 YYREEE (reference sequence). The CDR3 DNA reads as TGTGCCAGCAGCCATCCAGGGAATACGCAGTATTTT. Residues: CASSHPGNTQYF.

The J gene is TRBJ1-2, the V gene TRBV7-9, with TRBD1 matching over 8 bases. The ends lost 8 bases at V and 6 bases at J; junction bases unmatched: 14. The CDR3 covers 15 residues. Germline values: CDR1 SEHNR, CDR2 FQNEAQ (reference sequence). The CDR3 region is CASRQTGGAQNGYTF. The CDR3 nucleotides are TGTGCCAGCCGCCAAACAGGGGGAGCCCAAAATGGCTACACCTTC.

V gene TRBV7-9 combines with J gene TRBJ2-5, with D perhaps matching TRBD2 (6 bases). Germline V CDR1 and CDR2: SEHNR, FQNEAQ (reference sequence). Trimming removed 5 bases from V and 5 bases from J, with 18 bases in between. The CDR3 runs to 15 residues. CDR3 protein: CASSQPSVTGETQYF. CDR3 bases: TGTGCCAGCAGCCAGCCTAGCGTGACGGGTGAGACCCAGTACTTC.

The chain couples TRBV6-5 to TRBJ1-2, with D perhaps matching TRBD1 (6 bases). Trimming left V 4 bases short and J 5 bases short, with 17 bases between. The CDR3 covers 15 residues. Germline loops: CDR1 MNHEY, CDR2 SVGAGI. This CDR3 is CASSFLQGSPYGYTF. CDR3 nucleotide sequence: TGTGCCAGCAGTTTTTTACAGGGAAGTCCGTATGGCTACACCTTC.

The rearrangement links TRBV27 to TRBJ1-5; D may be TRBD1 (5 bases). V was trimmed by 4 bases and J by 7 bases, leaving 11 bases between them. CDR1 and CDR2 from the germline V gene are MNHEY and SMNVEV (reference sequence). The CDR3 is 13 amino acids. The CDR3, as DNA: TGTGCCAGCAGTTGGGGCCCGGGACAGCCCCAGCATTTT. Translated: CASSWGPGQPQHF.

V usage is TRBV28 and J usage is TRBJ1-1; D gene unclear. Germline V gives CDR1 MDHEN, CDR2 SYDVKM. The CDR3 spans 15 residues. V gave up 6 bases and J gave up 8 bases, with 22 bases separating them. The CDR3 bases are TGTGCCAGCAGGCTTACGAGAGGGCTGGGCATCGAAGCTTTCTTT. It encodes CASRLTRGLGIEAFF. Looking up the rest from reference TRBV28 and TRBJ1-1 gives the full variable domain: DVKVTQSSRYLVKRTGEKVFLECVQDMDHENMFWYRQDPGLGLRLIYFSYDVKMKEKGDIPEGYSVSREKKERFSLILESASTNQTSMYLCASRLTRGLGIEAFFGQGTRLTVV.

The chain uses TRBV9 and TRBJ2-3; 8 positions agree with TRBD2. Germline V gene sequence: CDR1 SGDLS, CDR2 YYNGEE. CDR3 length: 17 amino acids. V shed 4 bases and J 3 bases; nucleotides not matched to a gene: 13. The CDR3 DNA reads as TGTGCCAGCAGCCCCCACCCTCGACTAGCGTCAACAGATACGCAGTATTTT. Translated, it gives CASSPHPRLASTDTQYF. Based on the CDR3 plus reference TRBV9 and TRBJ2-3, the full variable domain is DSGVTQTPKHLITATGQRVTLRCSPRSGDLSVYWYQQSLDQGLQFLIQYYNGEERAKGNILERFSAQQFPDLHSELNLSSLELGDSALYFCASSPHPRLASTDTQYFGPGTRLTVL.

The V gene is TRBV27, the J gene TRBJ2-7, with 10 bases aligning to TRBD1. CDR3 size: 16 residues. Unmatched junction bases numbered 8, after V lost 4 bases and J lost 2 bases. Per the germline V gene, CDR1 is MNHEY and CDR2 is SMNVEV (reference sequence). CDR3 sequence (DNA): TGTGCCAGCAGTTCAAGGGGGGGACAGGGGCCCTACGAGCAGTACTTC. Translating gives CASSSRGGQGPYEQYF.

The V gene is TRBV4-2, the J gene TRBJ1-2; 8 bases are a match to TRBD1. CDR3 size: 14 residues. CDR1 is LGHNA and CDR2 is YNFKEQ in the germline V gene. V was pared by 2 bases and J by 6 bases, with 5 bases of the junction left unmatched. The CDR3 DNA follows: TGTGCCAGCAGCCAATCGACAGGGGAGCATGGCTACACCTTC. The encoded protein is CASSQSTGEHGYTF.

J is TRBJ2-7 and V is TRBV7-6; 9 positions agree with TRBD2. V lost 4 bases, J lost 5 bases, and 9 bases stayed unmatched. The CDR3 runs 15 residues. Germline CDR1 SGHVS, CDR2 FNYEAQ. DNA for the CDR3: TGTGCCAGCAGCTCTCTAGCGGGGAAGGTGAACGAGCAGTACTTC. Translating it yields CASSSLAGKVNEQYF.

The chain uses TRBV9 and TRBJ2-1; 8 positions agree with TRBD2. This CDR3 is 16 amino acids long. Germline-derived CDR1 and CDR2 are SGDLS and YYNGEE. The trim removed 4 bases at V and 4 bases at J, leaving 10 bases unmatched. The CDR3 nucleotides read TGTGCCAGCAGCCCACTAAGCGGGAGTCGTTACAATGAGCAGTTCTTC. Its protein is CASSPLSGSRYNEQFF.

The chain has TRBV29-1 and TRBJ2-6; D may be TRBD2 (7 bases). Germline CDR1 reads SQVTM; CDR2 reads ANQGSEA. The CDR3 runs to 19 residues. Between the trimmed V and J ends, which lost 5 bases and 1 base, there was a span of 24 bases. The CDR3 protein is CSVILIGGASASGANVLTF. In DNA form, the CDR3 reads TGCAGCGTTATCCTCATAGGGGGGGCTTCGGCTTCTGGGGCCAACGTCCTGACTTTC.

The chain combines TRBV29-1 with TRBJ1-2; D is perhaps TRBD1 (6 bases). Looked up from germline, CDR1 is SQVTM and CDR2 is ANQGSEA. V lost 6 bases to trimming and J lost 7 bases, with 12 bases between them. The CDR3 is 11 residues long. The CDR3 DNA reads TGCAGCGTAGCCGAAGGGGGTGGCTACACCTTC. Translated, it gives CSVAEGGGYTF.

The V and J genes are TRBV21-1 and TRBJ1-1; the table's D gene call, TRBD1, was not cross checked with the DNA. TRBV21-1 is a pseudogene locus. The CDR3 is 16 residues long. CDR3 in DNA: TGTGCCAGCAGCAAAGTACAGGGGGCAAGAAGGACTGAAGCTTTCTTT. This gives the protein CASSKVQGARRTEAFF.

Points on this clone: The sample holds other DNA sequences that translate to the same CDR3. The CDR3: CASSLAGVQETQYF. In DNA, the CDR3 is TGTGCCAGCAGTTTAGCGGGAGTTCAAGAGACCCAGTACTTC. The chain combines TRBV28 with TRBJ2-5; 7 positions match TRBD2. The CDR3 is 14 amino acids. CDR1 MDHEN and CDR2 SYDVKM come from the germline V gene. Unmatched junction bases numbered 2, after V lost 2 bases and J lost 2 bases.

The rearrangement joins TRBV7-9 to TRBJ2-7; D assignment may be TRBD1 or TRBD2 (5 bases each). V lost 4 bases, J lost 5 bases, and 15 bases lay in between. The CDR3 totals 14 residues. Germline CDR1 is SEHNR and CDR2 is FQNEAQ (reference sequence). The DNA of the CDR3 is TGTGCCAGCAGCTCAACCGGGACCCCCAACGAGCAGTACTTC. Protein sequence: CASSSTGTPNEQYF.

The genes are TRBV28 and TRBJ2-4; no clear D. CDR1 MDHEN and CDR2 SYDVKM come from the germline V gene. This CDR3 spans 16 amino acids. Trimming took off 2 bases at V and 0 bases at J, with 11 bases between the two ends. The CDR3: CASSLLPSLAKNIQYF. CDR3 in DNA: TGTGCCAGCAGTTTACTTCCGTCACTAGCCAAAAACATTCAGTACTTC.

J is TRBJ2-5 and V is TRBV4-3; no firm D call. Germline assignment: CDR1 LGHNA and CDR2 YSLEER. V was trimmed by 0 bases and J by 5 bases, leaving 13 bases between them. The CDR3 covers 15 residues. The CDR3 reads CASSQEIRRGETQYF. CDR3 in DNA: TGCGCCAGCAGCCAAGAGATCCGGCGTGGGGAGACCCAGTACTTC.

About this clone itself: This sample includes further DNA sequences coding for the same CDR3. The chain has TRBV6-1 and TRBJ2-7; 9 positions match TRBD2. Germline V CDR1 and CDR2: MNHNS, SASEGT. The CDR3 spans 15 residues. J lost 0 bases, V lost 1 base, and 1 base had no gene match. CDR3 DNA sequence: TGTGCCAGCAGTGAAGGTAGCGGGAGCTCCTACGAGCAGTACTTC. This gives the protein CASSEGSGSSYEQYF.

The genes are TRBV28 and TRBJ2-3; 9 bases match TRBD2. The CDR3 runs to 17 residues. CDR1 MDHEN and CDR2 SYDVKM come from the germline V gene. V trimming: 3 bases; J trimming: 3 bases; junction bases outside the gene matches: 10. The CDR3 coding sequence is TGTGCCAGCAGTTTGGAATTCGCGGGAGGGGTAACAGATACGCAGTATTTT. Amino acids: CASSLEFAGGVTDTQYF.

This clone was observed a single time. The chain carries TRBV4-1 and TRBJ2-2; the D is unclear. V was pared by 1 base and J by 6 bases, with 15 bases between. CDR3 length: 16 residues. Germline loops: CDR1 MGHRA, CDR2 YSYEKL. CDR3 protein: CASSQVPGLGSGELFF. CDR3 DNA sequence: TGCGCCAGCAGCCAAGTACCCGGCTTAGGGTCCGGGGAGCTGTTTTTT.

The V gene is TRBV4-2, the J gene TRBJ1-5; no clear D gene. Germline loops: CDR1 LGHNA, CDR2 YNFKEQ. The CDR3 has 17 amino acids. The ends were cut back, 1 base at V and 0 bases at J, with 13 bases in the middle. The CDR3 here is CASSQVSIQVSNQPQHF. The CDR3 nucleotides are TGTGCCAGCAGCCAAGTCTCTATTCAGGTTAGCAATCAGCCCCAGCATTTT.

The chain employs TRBV30 and TRBJ1-5; maybe TRBD1 (5 bases). Trimming removed 1 base at V and 1 base at J, with 11 bases between. The CDR3 contains 15 residues. The germline V gene encodes CDR1 GTSNPN and CDR2 SVGIG (reference sequence). The CDR3 bases are TGTGCCTGGAGTGGAGACAGTCTAAGCAATCAGCCCCAGCATTTT. Protein sequence: CAWSGDSLSNQPQHF.

The chain links TRBV4-1 to TRBJ1-6; the D gene is possibly TRBD1 (6 bases). The ends were cut back, 3 bases at V and 0 bases at J, with 15 bases in the middle. The CDR3 has 18 residues. Germline CDR1 is MGHRA and CDR2 is YSYEKL. The CDR3 bases are TGCGCCAGCAGCCAGGGAGGACAGCCGAGCTCCTATAATTCACCCCTCCACTTT. This translates into CASSQGGQPSSYNSPLHF.